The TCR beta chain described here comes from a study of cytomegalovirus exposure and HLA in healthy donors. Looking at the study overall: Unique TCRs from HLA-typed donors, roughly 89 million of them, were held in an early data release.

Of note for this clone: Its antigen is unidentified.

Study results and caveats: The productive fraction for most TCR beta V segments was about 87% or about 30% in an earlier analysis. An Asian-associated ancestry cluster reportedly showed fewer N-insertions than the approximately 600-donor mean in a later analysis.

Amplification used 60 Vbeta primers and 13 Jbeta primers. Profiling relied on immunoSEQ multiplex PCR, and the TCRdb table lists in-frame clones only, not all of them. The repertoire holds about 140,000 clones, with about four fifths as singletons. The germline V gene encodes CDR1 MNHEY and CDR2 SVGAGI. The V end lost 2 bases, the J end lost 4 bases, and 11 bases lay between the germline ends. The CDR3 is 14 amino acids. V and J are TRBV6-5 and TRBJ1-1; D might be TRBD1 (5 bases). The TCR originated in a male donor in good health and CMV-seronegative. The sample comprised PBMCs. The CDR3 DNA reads TGTGCCAGCAGTTACGCCGGGGGTGGCACTGAAGCTTTCTTT. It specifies CASSYAGGGTEAFF.